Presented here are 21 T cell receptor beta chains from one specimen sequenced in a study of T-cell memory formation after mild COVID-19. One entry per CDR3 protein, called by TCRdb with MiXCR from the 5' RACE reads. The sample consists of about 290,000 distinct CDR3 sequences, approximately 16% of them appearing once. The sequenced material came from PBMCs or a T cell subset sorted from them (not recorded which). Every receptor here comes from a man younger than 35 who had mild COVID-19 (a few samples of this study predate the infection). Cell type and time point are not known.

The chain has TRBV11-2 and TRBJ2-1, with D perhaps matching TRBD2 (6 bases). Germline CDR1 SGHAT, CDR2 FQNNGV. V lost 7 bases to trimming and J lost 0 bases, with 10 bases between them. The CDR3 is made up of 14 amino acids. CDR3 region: CASTRGNSYNEQFF. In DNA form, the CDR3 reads TGTGCCAGCACCCGGGGGAACTCCTACAATGAGCAGTTCTTC.

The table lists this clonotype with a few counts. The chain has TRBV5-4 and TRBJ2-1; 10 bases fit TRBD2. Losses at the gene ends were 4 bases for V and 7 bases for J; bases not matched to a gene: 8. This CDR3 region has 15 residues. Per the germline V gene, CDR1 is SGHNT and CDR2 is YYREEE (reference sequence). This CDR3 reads CASSPGSGGANEQFF. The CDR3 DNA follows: TGTGCCAGCAGCCCAGGGAGCGGGGGGGCAAATGAGCAGTTCTTC.

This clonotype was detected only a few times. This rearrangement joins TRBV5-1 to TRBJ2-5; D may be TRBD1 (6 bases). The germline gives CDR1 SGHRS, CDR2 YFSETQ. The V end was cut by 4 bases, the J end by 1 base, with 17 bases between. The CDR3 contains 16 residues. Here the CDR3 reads CASSPTGSHGQETQYF. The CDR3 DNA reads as TGCGCCAGCAGCCCTACAGGGTCTCATGGCCAAGAGACCCAGTACTTC.

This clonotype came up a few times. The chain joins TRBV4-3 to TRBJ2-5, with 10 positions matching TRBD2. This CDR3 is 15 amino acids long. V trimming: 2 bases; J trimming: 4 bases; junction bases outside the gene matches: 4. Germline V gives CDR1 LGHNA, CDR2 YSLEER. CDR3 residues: CASSQTSGDGETQYF. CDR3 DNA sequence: TGCGCCAGCAGCCAAACTAGCGGGGACGGAGAGACCCAGTACTTC.

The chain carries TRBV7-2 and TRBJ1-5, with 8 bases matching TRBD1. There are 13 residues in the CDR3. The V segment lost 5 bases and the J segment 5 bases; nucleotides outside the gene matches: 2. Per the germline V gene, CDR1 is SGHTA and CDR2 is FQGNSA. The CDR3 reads CASSPTGDQPQHF. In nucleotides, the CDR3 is TGTGCCAGCAGCCCGACAGGGGATCAGCCCCAGCATTTT.

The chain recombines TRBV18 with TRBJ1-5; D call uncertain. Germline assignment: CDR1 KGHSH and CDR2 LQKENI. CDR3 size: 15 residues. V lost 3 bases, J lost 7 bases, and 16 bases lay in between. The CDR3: CASSPRGSMSQPQHF. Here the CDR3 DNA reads TGTGCCAGCTCACCTCGAGGGTCCATGAGCCAGCCCCAGCATTTT.

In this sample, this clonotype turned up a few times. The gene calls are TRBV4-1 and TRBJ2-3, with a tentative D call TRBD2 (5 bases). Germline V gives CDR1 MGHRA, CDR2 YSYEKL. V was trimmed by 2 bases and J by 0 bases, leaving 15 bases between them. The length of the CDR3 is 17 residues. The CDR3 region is CASSQTVAGRSTDTQYF. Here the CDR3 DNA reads TGCGCCAGCAGCCAAACGGTGGCGGGCCGAAGCACAGATACGCAGTATTTT.

CDR3 sequence reads: CASSASLGHRRPPALYEQYF. CDR3 sequence (DNA): TGCGCCAGCAGTGCAAGTTTAGGGCACAGAAGGCCCCCGGCACTATACGAGCAGTACTTC. The rearrangement joins TRBV10-1 to TRBJ2-7; D gene ambiguous. Looked up from germline, CDR1 is WNHNN and CDR2 is SYGVQD (reference sequence). The CDR3 has 20 residues. V lost 4 bases and J lost 4, with 32 bases in between.

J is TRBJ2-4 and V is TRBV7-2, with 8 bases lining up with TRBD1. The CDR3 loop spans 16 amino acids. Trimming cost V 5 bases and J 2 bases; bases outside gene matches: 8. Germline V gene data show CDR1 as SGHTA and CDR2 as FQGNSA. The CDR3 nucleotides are TGTGCCAGCAGCCCTAGACAGGGGATAACCAAAAACATTCAGTACTTC. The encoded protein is CASSPRQGITKNIQYF.

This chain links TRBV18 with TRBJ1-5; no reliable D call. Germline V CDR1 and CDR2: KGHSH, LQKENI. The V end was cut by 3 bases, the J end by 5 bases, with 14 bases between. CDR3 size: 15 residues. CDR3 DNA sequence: TGTGCCAGCTCACCGATGGAACTATGGTATCAGCCCCAGCATTTT. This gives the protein CASSPMELWYQPQHF.

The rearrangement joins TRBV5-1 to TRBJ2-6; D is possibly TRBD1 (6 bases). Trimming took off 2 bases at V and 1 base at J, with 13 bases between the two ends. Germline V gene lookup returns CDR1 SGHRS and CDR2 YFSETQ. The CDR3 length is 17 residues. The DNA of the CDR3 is TGCGCCAGCAGCTTCTCCGACAGGAGATCTGGGGCCAACGTCCTGACTTTC. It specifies CASSFSDRRSGANVLTF.

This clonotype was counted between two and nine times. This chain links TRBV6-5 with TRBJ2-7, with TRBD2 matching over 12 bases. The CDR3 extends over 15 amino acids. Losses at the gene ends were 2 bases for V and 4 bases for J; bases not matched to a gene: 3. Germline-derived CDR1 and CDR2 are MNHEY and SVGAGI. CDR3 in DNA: TGTGCCAGCAGTTACGGGACTAGCGGGTCATACGAGCAGTACTTC. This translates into CASSYGTSGSYEQYF.

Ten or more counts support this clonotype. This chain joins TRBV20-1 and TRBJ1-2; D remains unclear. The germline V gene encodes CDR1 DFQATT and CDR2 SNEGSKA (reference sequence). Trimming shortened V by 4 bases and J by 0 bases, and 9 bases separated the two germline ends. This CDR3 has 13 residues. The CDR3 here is CSAIEGANYGYTF. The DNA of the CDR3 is TGCAGTGCTATAGAGGGAGCTAACTATGGCTACACCTTC.

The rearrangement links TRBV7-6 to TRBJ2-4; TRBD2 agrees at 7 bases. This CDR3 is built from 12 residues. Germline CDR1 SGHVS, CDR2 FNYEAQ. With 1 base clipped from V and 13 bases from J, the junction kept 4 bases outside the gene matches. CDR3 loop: CASSLVGGDQYF. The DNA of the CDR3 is TGTGCCAGCAGCTTAGTTGGGGGGGACCAGTACTTC.

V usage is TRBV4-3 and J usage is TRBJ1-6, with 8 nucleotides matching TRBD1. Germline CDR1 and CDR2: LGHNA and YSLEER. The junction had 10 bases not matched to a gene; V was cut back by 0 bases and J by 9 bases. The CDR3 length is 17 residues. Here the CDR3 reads CASSQDTSTGVSSPLHF. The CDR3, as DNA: TGCGCCAGCAGCCAAGATACATCGACAGGGGTATCTTCACCCCTCCACTTT.

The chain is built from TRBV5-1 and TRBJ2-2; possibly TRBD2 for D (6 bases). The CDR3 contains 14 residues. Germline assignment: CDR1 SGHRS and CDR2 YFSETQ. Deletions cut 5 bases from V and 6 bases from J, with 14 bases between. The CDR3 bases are TGCGCCAGCAGTCCATGGGAGGCGGCCGGGGAGCTGTTTTTT. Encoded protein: CASSPWEAAGELFF.

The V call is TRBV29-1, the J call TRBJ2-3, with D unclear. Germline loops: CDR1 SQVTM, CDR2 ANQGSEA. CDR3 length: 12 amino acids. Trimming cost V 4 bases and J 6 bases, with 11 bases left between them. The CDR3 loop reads CSVASGLDTQYF. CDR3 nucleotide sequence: TGCAGCGTTGCATCTGGTTTGGATACGCAGTATTTT.

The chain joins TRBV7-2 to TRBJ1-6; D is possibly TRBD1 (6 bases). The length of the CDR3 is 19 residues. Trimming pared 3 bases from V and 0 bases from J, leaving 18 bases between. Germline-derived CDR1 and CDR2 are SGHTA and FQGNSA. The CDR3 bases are TGTGCCAGCAGCTTCCCGGGACACGCATACCTCTCCTATAATTCACCCCTCCACTTT. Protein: CASSFPGHAYLSYNSPLHF.

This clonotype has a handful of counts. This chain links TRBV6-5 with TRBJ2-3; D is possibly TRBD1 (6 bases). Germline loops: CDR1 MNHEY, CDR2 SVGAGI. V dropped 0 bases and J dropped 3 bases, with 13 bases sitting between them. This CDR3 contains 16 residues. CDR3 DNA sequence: TGTGCCAGCAGTTACTCGTCCCAGGGGTATACAGATACGCAGTATTTT. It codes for CASSYSSQGYTDTQYF.

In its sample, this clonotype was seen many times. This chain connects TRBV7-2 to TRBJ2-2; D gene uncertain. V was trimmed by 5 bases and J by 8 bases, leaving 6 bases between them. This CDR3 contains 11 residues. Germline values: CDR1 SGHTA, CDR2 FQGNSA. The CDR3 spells CASSPRGELFF. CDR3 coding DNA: TGTGCCAGCAGCCCACGTGGGGAGCTGTTTTTT.

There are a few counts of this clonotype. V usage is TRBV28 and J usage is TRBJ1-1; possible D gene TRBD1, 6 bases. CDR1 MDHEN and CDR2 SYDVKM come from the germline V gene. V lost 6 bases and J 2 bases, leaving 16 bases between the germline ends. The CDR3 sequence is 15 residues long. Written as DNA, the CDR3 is TGTGCCAGCAGCCTTCTTAACAGGGCTAACACTGAAGCTTTCTTT. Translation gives CASSLLNRANTEAFF.